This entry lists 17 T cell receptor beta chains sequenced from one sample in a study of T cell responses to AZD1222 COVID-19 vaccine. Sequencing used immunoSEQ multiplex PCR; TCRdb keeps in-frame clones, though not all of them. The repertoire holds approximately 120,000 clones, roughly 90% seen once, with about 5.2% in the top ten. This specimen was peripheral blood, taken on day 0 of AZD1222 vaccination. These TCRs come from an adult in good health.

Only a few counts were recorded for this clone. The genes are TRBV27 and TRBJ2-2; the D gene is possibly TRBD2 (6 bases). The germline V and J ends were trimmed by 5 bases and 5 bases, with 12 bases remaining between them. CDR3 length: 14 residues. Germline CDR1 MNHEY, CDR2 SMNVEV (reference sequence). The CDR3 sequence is CASSTSRGTGELFF. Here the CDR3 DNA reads TGTGCCAGCAGTACATCCCGGGGGACCGGGGAGCTGTTTTTT.

The CDR3 spells CSTREGSDYGYTF. The CDR3 nucleotides are TGCAGCACGAGGGAGGGATCGGACTATGGCTACACCTTC. The genes are TRBV29-1 and TRBJ1-2, with no clear D. CDR3 length: 13 residues. Germline loops: CDR1 SQVTM, CDR2 ANQGSEA. V dropped 8 bases and J dropped 3 bases, with 16 bases sitting between them.

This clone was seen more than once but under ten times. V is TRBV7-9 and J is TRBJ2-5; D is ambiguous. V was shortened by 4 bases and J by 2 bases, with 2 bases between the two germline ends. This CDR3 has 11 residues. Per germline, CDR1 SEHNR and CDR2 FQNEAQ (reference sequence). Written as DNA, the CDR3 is TGTGCCAGCAGCTCTCAAGAGACCCAGTACTTC. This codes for CASSSQETQYF.

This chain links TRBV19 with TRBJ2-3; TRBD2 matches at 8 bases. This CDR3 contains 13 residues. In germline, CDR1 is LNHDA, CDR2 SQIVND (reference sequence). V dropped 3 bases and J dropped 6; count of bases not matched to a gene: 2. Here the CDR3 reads CASSMGGRDTQYF. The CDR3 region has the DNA TGTGCCAGTAGTATGGGCGGGAGGGATACGCAGTATTTT. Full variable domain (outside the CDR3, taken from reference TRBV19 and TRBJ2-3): DGGITQSPKYLFRKEGQNVTLSCEQNLNHDAMYWYRQDPGQGLRLIYYSQIVNDFQKGDIAEGYSVSREKKESFPLTVTSAQKNPTAFYLCASSMGGRDTQYFGPGTRLTVL.

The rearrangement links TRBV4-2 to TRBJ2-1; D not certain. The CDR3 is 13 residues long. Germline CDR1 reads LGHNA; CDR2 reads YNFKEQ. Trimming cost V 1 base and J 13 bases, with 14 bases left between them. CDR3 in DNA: TGTGCCAGCAGCCAAGGCCTTCTTGACGTTCAGTTCTTC. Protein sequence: CASSQGLLDVQFF.

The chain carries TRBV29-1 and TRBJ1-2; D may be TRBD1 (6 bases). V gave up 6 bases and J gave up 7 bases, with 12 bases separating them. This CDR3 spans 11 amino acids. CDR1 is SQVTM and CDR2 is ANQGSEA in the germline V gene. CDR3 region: CSVERGGGYTF. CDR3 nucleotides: TGCAGCGTGGAAAGGGGGGGTGGCTACACCTTC. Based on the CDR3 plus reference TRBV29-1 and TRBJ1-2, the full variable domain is SAVISQKPSRDICQRGTSLTIQCQVDSQVTMMFWYRQQPGQSLTLIATANQGSEATYESGFVIDKFPISRPNLTFSTLTVSNMSPEDSSIYLCSVERGGGYTFGSGTRLTVV.

The CDR3: CASSDGTSGNNEQFF. The CDR3 nucleotides read TGCGCCAGCAGTGACGGGACTAGCGGGAACAATGAGCAGTTCTTC. The V gene is TRBV23-1, the J gene TRBJ2-1; 13 nucleotides line up with TRBD2. Being an ORF, TRBV23-1 has a function that is uncertain. Trimming at V came to 5 bases and at J to 5 bases, leaving 3 bases not matched to a gene. The CDR3 extends over 15 amino acids.

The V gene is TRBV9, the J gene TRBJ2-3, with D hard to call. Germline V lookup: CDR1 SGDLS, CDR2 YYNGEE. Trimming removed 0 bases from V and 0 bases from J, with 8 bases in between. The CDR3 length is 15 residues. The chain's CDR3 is CASSVEWGSTDTQYF. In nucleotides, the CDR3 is TGTGCCAGCAGCGTAGAATGGGGAAGCACAGATACGCAGTATTTT. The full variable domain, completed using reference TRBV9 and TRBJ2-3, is DSGVTQTPKHLITATGQRVTLRCSPRSGDLSVYWYQQSLDQGLQFLIQYYNGEERAKGNILERFSAQQFPDLHSELNLSSLELGDSALYFCASSVEWGSTDTQYFGPGTRLTVL.

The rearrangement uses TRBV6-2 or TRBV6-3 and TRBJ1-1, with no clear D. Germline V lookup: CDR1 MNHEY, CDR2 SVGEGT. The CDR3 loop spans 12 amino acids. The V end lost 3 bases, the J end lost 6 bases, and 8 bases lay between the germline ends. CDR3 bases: TGTGCCAGCAGTTATCGGTTCGCTGAAGCTTTCTTT. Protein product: CASSYRFAEAFF.

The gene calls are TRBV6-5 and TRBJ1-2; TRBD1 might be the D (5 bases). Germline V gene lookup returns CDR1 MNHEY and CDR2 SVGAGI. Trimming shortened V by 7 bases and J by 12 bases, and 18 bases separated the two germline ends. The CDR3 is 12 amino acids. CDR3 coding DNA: TGTGCCAGCACCGGAGGGACCCCTCAGCACACCTTC. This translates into CASTGGTPQHTF.

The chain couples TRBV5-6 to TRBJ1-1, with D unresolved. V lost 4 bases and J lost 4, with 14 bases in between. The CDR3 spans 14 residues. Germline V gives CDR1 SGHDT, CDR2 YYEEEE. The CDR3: CASSQEFRGTEAFF. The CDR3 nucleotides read TGTGCCAGCAGCCAGGAGTTCCGCGGCACTGAAGCTTTCTTT.

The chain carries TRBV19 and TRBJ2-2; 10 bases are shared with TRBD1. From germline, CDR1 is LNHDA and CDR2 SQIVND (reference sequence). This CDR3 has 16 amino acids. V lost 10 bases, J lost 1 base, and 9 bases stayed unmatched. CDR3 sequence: CATGTGDFVNTGELFF. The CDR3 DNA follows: TGTGCCACCGGGACAGGGGACTTCGTGAACACCGGGGAGCTGTTTTTT.

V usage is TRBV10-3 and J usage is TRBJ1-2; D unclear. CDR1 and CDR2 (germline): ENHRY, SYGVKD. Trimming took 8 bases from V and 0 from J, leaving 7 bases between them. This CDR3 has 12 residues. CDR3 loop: CAIPGANYGYTF. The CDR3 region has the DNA TGTGCCATCCCCGGCGCTAACTATGGCTACACCTTC.

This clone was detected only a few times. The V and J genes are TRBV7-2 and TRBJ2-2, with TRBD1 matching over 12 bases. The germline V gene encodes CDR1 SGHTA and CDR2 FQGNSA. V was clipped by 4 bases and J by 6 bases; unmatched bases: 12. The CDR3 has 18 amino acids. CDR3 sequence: CASSYSTYGDRGPGELFF. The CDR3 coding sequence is TGTGCCAGCAGCTATAGTACTTATGGGGACAGGGGGCCCGGGGAGCTGTTTTTT.

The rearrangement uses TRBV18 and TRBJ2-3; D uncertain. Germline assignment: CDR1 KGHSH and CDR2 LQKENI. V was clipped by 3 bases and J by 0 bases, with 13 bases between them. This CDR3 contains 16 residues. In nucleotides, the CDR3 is TGTGCCAGCTCACCCAAGCAGTCGGTGAGCACAGATACGCAGTATTTT. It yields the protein CASSPKQSVSTDTQYF.

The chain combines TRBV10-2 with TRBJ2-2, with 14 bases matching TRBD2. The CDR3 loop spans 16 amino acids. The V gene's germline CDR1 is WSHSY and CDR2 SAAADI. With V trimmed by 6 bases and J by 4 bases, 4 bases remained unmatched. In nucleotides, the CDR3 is TGCGCCAGCAGGCCGACTAGCGGGAGGGTCACCGGGGAGCTGTTTTTT. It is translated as CASRPTSGRVTGELFF.

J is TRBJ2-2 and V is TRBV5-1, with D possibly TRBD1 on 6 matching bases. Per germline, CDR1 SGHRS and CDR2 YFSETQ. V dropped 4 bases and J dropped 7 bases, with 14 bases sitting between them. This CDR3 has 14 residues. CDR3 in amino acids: CASSPLEGGGELFF. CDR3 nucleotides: TGCGCCAGCAGCCCTCTAGAAGGGGGCGGGGAGCTGTTTTTT.